Following are 2 T cell receptor beta chains from one sample sequenced in a study of human T cells and chemical hapten exposure (dated by TCRdb to about 2021). Preparation of the library involved RACE. The sequencer listed for this sample is NextSeq 500. TCRdb reran the public reads through fastp at Q25 and MiXCR, keeping productive beta chains. For every CDR3 protein sequence, its rows merge into one entry that carries the most common genes and DNA. Within this sample are some 52,000 distinct CDR3 sequences, with 11% of them counted one time only. The ten largest clones take up under 2% of the sample. The time point label corresponds to: patch test 1, 2 weeks after DPC sensitization. This sample's treatment or condition label indicates: therapeutic diphenylcyclopropenone sensitization with weekly scalp DPC. Unfractionated whole blood was collected in Tempus Blood RNA tubes, and total RNA was extracted from that blood.

The sample consisted of whole blood, taken in connection with sensitization to the hapten diphenylcyclopropenone (DPC). These receptors were obtained from a middle-aged woman with alopecia areata. Some clones in this sample may be carry-over from other donors' samples.

The rearrangement joins TRBV6-2 or TRBV6-3 to TRBJ2-3; weak D call: TRBD1 (6 bases). The V end lost 5 bases, the J end lost 2 bases, and 11 bases lay between the germline ends. Germline CDR1 MNHEY, CDR2 SVGEGT. The CDR3 contains 14 residues. The CDR3 spells CASSDTGFTDTQYF. The DNA of the CDR3 is TGTGCCAGCAGTGACACAGGGTTCACAGATACGCAGTATTTT.

This clonotype has at least ten counts. The V gene is TRBV9, the J gene TRBJ2-1, with D possibly called TRBD1 or TRBD2 (6 bases each). The germline gives CDR1 SGDLS, CDR2 YYNGEE. Trimming took 0 bases from V and 3 from J, leaving 13 bases between them. The CDR3 has 16 amino acids. CDR3 in DNA: TGTGCCAGCAGCGTAGGAGCCGGGGGCGGCTACAATGAGCAGTTCTTC. This gives the protein CASSVGAGGGYNEQFF.